This TCR beta chain was retrieved from a study of T cells after yellow fever vaccination. TCRdb reprocessed the 5' RACE reads with MiXCR, giving one entry per CDR3 protein. Among some 240,000 distinct CDR3 sequences listed, approximately 3% were seen once. For this clonotype: Its antigen remains unknown.

Trimming left V 7 bases short and J 6 bases short, with 22 bases between. This CDR3 comprises 16 residues. Germline V gene lookup returns CDR1 MNHEY and CDR2 SVGEGT. Study-level findings and limits: The booster response re-showed most primary clones: 96% CD4, approximately 85% CD8.

V gene TRBV6-2 or TRBV6-3 combines with J gene TRBJ2-1, with a possible D match to TRBD1 (7 bases). The input for sequencing was CD4+ T cells sorted from PBMCs, taken 10 days after the yellow fever booster vaccination. The clonotype comes from a man in his late teens or twenties who received the YFV17D yellow fever vaccine. CDR3 loop: CASIPLQGTPGNEQFF. The CDR3 region has the DNA TGTGCCAGCATCCCATTACAGGGGACTCCTGGCAATGAGCAGTTCTTC.